This T cell receptor (beta chain) was identified during a study of T cell responses to AZD1222 COVID-19 vaccine. Study as a whole: Second-dose schedules of about 4 or about 12 weeks were combined. Study outcomes and limitations: Variant regions that are unmutated are reportedly the target of nearly half of spike-specific TCRs. Baseline testing showed seropositivity in only 6 or 7 AZD1222 recipients. White British people made up most donors, females outnumbered males, and clonal diversity was possibly underestimated.

Comments on this clone: What it binds is not known.

Trimming removed 0 bases at V and 7 bases at J, with 10 bases between. The germline gives CDR1 MNHEY, CDR2 SVGAGI. The CDR3 length is 14 residues. Repertoires were generated with immunoSEQ multiplex PCR, while TCRdb's copy carries only in-frame clones and drops some. The data contain more than 250,000 clones, 90% to 95% of them singletons. The rearrangement uses TRBV6-5 and TRBJ1-5, with D tentatively TRBD1 (5 bases). Sequencing used peripheral blood, obtained on day 0 of AZD1222 vaccination. The origin of this receptor is an adult in good health. CDR3 DNA sequence: TGTGCCAGCAGTTACTCGCGGGGCGGCCAGCCCCAGCATTTT. This sequence encodes CASSYSRGGQPQHF.